These T cell receptor beta chains were read from a single sample in a study of cytomegalovirus exposure and HLA in healthy donors. Assay used: immunoSEQ multiplex PCR; TCRdb lists only in-frame clones, some missing. The data show approximately 170,000 clones, about three quarters seen once. Sequencing was performed on PBMCs. Every receptor here comes from a middle-aged woman in good health and CMV-seropositive. Each CDR3 is given with its conserved first and last residue. A D gene is named only where the DNA matches it firmly. Not all rows give a size; the values are once, few, many and, for expanded clones, a class.

clone_size j_call v_call d_call cdr3_nt cdr3_aa
once TRBJ1-2 TRBV20-1 . TGCAGTGCTAGGACAGACTATGGCTACACCTTC CSARTDYGYTF
. TRBJ1-6 TRBV4-3 . TGCGCCAGCAGCCAAGAACGGTTTAATTCACCCCTCCACTTT CASSQERFNSPLHF
once TRBJ1-2 TRBV6-5 . TGTGCCAGCAGTTACGGCAGGGGTCCTAACTATGGCTACACCTTC CASSYGRGPNYGYTF
. TRBJ2-5 TRBV5-6 TRBD2 TGTGCCAGCAGCTTGACTAGCGGGGGAGAGACCCAGTACTTC CASSLTSGGETQYF
. TRBJ1-2 TRBV7-9 . TGTGCCAGCGAGGGGGGGGAGTATGGCTACACCTTC CASEGGEYGYTF
few TRBJ2-2 TRBV6-5 TRBD1 TGTGCCAGCAGAGGGACAGGGCGGGCCGGGGAGCTGTTTTTT CASRGTGRAGELFF
. TRBJ2-1 TRBV5-4 TRBD2 TGTGCCAGCAGCTTGCCGACTAGCAGTCGGGAGCAGTTCTTC CASSLPTSSREQFF
. TRBJ2-5 TRBV5-1 TRBD2 TGCGCCAGCAGCCGACCTGGGACTAGCGGGCAAGAGACCCAGTACTTC CASSRPGTSGQETQYF
. TRBJ2-7 TRBV5-1 TRBD1 TGCGCCAGCAGCTTGGGCGGGACAGGGTTCTACGAGCAGTACTTC CASSLGGTGFYEQYF
few TRBJ1-1 TRBV25-1 . TGTGCCAGCAGTGAAATTGGAGGGTACACTGAAGCTTTCTTT CASSEIGGYTEAFF
few TRBJ2-2 TRBV7-6 . TGTGCCAGCAGCTTAAGAGCTTTAGAGTTTGGCGGGGAGCTGTTTTTT CASSLRALEFGGELFF